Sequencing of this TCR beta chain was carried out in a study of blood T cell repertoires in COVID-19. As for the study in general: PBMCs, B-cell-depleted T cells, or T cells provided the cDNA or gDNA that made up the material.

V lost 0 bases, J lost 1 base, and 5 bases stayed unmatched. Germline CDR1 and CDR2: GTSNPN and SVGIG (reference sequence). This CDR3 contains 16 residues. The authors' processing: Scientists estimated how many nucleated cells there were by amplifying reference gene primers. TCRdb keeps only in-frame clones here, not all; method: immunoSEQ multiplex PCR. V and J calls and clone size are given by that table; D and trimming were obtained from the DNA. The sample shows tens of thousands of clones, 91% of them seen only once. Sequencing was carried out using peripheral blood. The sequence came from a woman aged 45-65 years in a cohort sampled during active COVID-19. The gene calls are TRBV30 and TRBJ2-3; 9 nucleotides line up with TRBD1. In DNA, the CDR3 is TGTGCCTGGAGTGTTGTCCGGACAGGGGGCACAGATACGCAGTATTTT. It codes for CAWSVVRTGGTDTQYF.